The 21 T cell receptor beta chains below were found in one sample sequenced in a study of long-term antiretroviral therapy in people with HIV. It was version v3.0 of the immunoSEQ assay that was run at survey level. Produced via immunoSEQ multiplex PCR; TCRdb's table is partial and in-frame only. The sample has approximately 25,000 clones, under 80% seen once. The source was unsorted PBMCs, collected 0.5 years after starting antiretroviral therapy. The receptors derive from a woman aged 40 to 50 with HIV.

CDR3 loop: CASSPRNEKLFF. As DNA, the CDR3 is TGTGCCAGCAGTCCCCGGAATGAAAAACTGTTTTTT. The rearrangement joins TRBV28 to TRBJ1-4; no firm D call. The V end lost 5 bases, the J end lost 5 bases, and 6 bases lay between the germline ends. This CDR3 has 12 residues. Germline CDR1 is MDHEN and CDR2 is SYDVKM.

V is TRBV19 and J is TRBJ1-6; 8 nucleotides line up with TRBD1. The germline CDR1 and CDR2 sequences are LNHDA and SQIVND (reference sequence). The CDR3 is made up of 20 amino acids. The J segment lost 2 bases and the V segment lost 7 bases, leaving 19 bases of the junction unmatched. The CDR3 DNA sequence: TGTGCCAGTACAACCGGAGGACAGGGATTCGGCCGGCCCTATAATTCACCCCTCCACTTT. Amino acid sequence: CASTTGGQGFGRPYNSPLHF. The whole variable domain, remainder taken from reference TRBV19 and TRBJ1-6, is DGGITQSPKYLFRKEGQNVTLSCEQNLNHDAMYWYRQDPGQGLRLIYYSQIVNDFQKGDIAEGYSVSREKKESFPLTVTSAQKNPTAFYLCASTTGGQGFGRPYNSPLHFGNGTRLTVT.

Concerning this clone itself: Other DNA sequences in this specimen translate into the identical CDR3. The V call is TRBV15, the J call TRBJ2-7; 10 nucleotides match TRBD1. V lost 5 bases and J lost 1; bases outside the gene matches: 5. The CDR3 spans 15 residues. Looked up from germline, CDR1 is LNHNV and CDR2 is YYDKDF (reference sequence). The CDR3 here is CATSSRDRGSYEQYF. CDR3 in DNA: TGTGCCACCAGCTCCCGGGACAGGGGTTCCTACGAGCAGTACTTC.

The chain employs TRBV7-3 and TRBJ1-1, with 8 nucleotides matching TRBD1. In germline, CDR1 is SGHTA, CDR2 FQGTGA. With 2 bases clipped from V and 1 base from J, the junction kept 3 bases outside the gene matches. This CDR3 has 15 residues. CDR3: CASSLLGTGNTEAFF. The DNA for the CDR3 is TGTGCCAGCAGCTTACTTGGGACAGGGAACACTGAAGCTTTCTTT.

The chain is built from TRBV21-1 and TRBJ1-4; whether TRBD1, the table's D call, matches the DNA was not checked. TRBV21-1 represents a pseudogene. The CDR3 has 14 amino acids. Here the CDR3 DNA reads TGTGCCAGCAGCAAGGACAGAAGTAATGAAAAACTGTTTTTT. It codes for CASSKDRSNEKLFF.

The chain links TRBV4-1 to TRBJ1-1, with TRBD1 identical over 7 bases. With V trimmed by 0 bases and J by 4 bases, 8 bases remained unmatched. From germline, CDR1 is MGHRA and CDR2 YSYEKL. The CDR3 contains 16 residues. The CDR3 nucleotides read TGCGCCAGCAGCCAAGATGGGGCAGGGGGTGGCACTGAAGCTTTCTTT. This gives the protein CASSQDGAGGGTEAFF.

V and J are TRBV10-3 and TRBJ1-2, with TRBD1 matching over 9 bases. The junction had 0 bases not matched to a gene; V was cut back by 1 base and J by 3 bases. The CDR3 has 14 residues. The germline V gene encodes CDR1 ENHRY and CDR2 SYGVKD. As DNA, the CDR3 is TGTGCCATCAGTGAGTGGACAGGGGACTATGGCTACACCTTC. This sequence encodes CAISEWTGDYGYTF.

This clone was observed once. The chain recombines TRBV5-1 with TRBJ2-1, with 8 nucleotides matching TRBD2. The CDR3 loop spans 14 amino acids. The germline V gene has CDR1 SGHRS and CDR2 YFSETQ. With V trimmed by 6 bases and J by 4 bases, 6 bases remained unmatched. CDR3 sequence reads: CASTGGARYNEQFF. CDR3 DNA sequence: TGCGCCAGCACCGGGGGGGCCCGGTACAATGAGCAGTTCTTC.

The chain employs TRBV9 and TRBJ1-1; D not resolved. CDR3 size: 15 residues. Germline CDR1 and CDR2: SGDLS and YYNGEE. Trimming pared 3 bases from V and 0 bases from J, leaving 12 bases between. This chain's CDR3 is CASSAGETMNTEAFF. CDR3 DNA sequence: TGTGCCAGCAGCGCAGGTGAGACCATGAACACTGAAGCTTTCTTT. The full variable domain, completed using reference TRBV9 and TRBJ1-1, is DSGVTQTPKHLITATGQRVTLRCSPRSGDLSVYWYQQSLDQGLQFLIQYYNGEERAKGNILERFSAQQFPDLHSELNLSSLELGDSALYFCASSAGETMNTEAFFGQGTRLTVV.

This chain uses TRBV11-3 with TRBJ2-5; D not resolved. CDR1 SGHNT and CDR2 YENEEA come from the germline V gene. CDR3 length: 13 residues. The germline V and J ends were trimmed by 1 base and 4 bases, with 7 bases remaining between them. CDR3 loop: CASSLVFGETQYF. The CDR3 DNA follows: TGTGCCAGCAGCTTAGTTTTCGGAGAGACCCAGTACTTC.

The J gene is TRBJ1-3, the V gene TRBV30; D unclear. Germline CDR1 is GTSNPN and CDR2 is SVGIG (reference sequence). CDR3 length equals 14 residues. The V gene lost 0 bases and the J gene lost 0 bases, with 6 bases spanning the gap. The CDR3 loop reads CAWSVGSSGNTIYF. In DNA, the CDR3 is TGTGCCTGGAGTGTAGGGAGCTCTGGAAACACCATATATTTT.

J is TRBJ1-4 and V is TRBV6-4, with 7 bases identical to TRBD1. V trimming: 11 bases; J trimming: 6 bases; junction bases outside the gene matches: 6. Germline values: CDR1 MRHNA, CDR2 SNTAGT. CDR3 length equals 12 residues. This CDR3 is CAVRQGHEKLFF. CDR3 coding DNA: TGTGCCGTCAGACAGGGACATGAAAAACTGTTTTTT.

This chain connects TRBV7-8 to TRBJ1-3; the D gene is possibly TRBD1 (5 bases). CDR1 is SGHVS, CDR2 FQNEAQ, per germline. This CDR3 has 16 residues. Trimming took off 5 bases at V and 0 bases at J, with 14 bases between the two ends. DNA for the CDR3: TGTGCCAGCAGCCCTACGGGGGGAGCCTCTGGAAACACCATATATTTT. Protein sequence: CASSPTGGASGNTIYF.

The rearrangement uses TRBV6-1 and TRBJ1-2; the D is unclear. Deletions cut 0 bases from V and 8 bases from J, with 1 base between. Germline values: CDR1 MNHNS, CDR2 SASEGT. The CDR3 runs 10 residues. CDR3 in DNA: TGTGCCAGCAGTGAAGCGGGCTACACCTTC. This sequence encodes CASSEAGYTF.

The count of this clone is one. An end of the junction does not agree with germline; a read error may underlie this. The gene calls are TRBV18 and TRBJ2-7; TRBD1 matches 9 bases. Germline V gene lookup returns CDR1 KGHSH and CDR2 LQKENI. This CDR3 has 15 residues. DNA for the CDR3: TGTGCCAGCTCCCCACCGGGACAGGGAGGGTACGAGCAGTACTTC. Protein product: CASSPPGQGGYEQYF.

The rearrangement joins TRBV14 to TRBJ1-2; a weak D match, TRBD1 (6 bases). CDR1 and CDR2 (germline): SGHDN, FVKESK. V lost 4 bases to trimming and J lost 7 bases, with 13 bases between them. The CDR3 is 13 amino acids. This CDR3 reads CASSPTGFAGYTF. For the CDR3, the DNA is TGTGCCAGCAGCCCAACAGGGTTCGCTGGCTACACCTTC.

The rearrangement links TRBV5-1 to TRBJ1-4; D gene unclear. The length of the CDR3 is 14 residues. V was pared by 3 bases and J by 0 bases, with 6 bases between. Germline V gives CDR1 SGHRS, CDR2 YFSETQ. The CDR3 reads CASSSGSTNEKLFF. The CDR3 nucleotides are TGCGCCAGCAGCTCCGGATCAACTAATGAAAAACTGTTTTTT.

This chain links TRBV29-1 with TRBJ2-3, with 9 bases aligning to TRBD2. Per germline, CDR1 SQVTM and CDR2 ANQGSEA. The J segment lost 5 bases and the V segment lost 6 bases, leaving 9 bases of the junction unmatched. The CDR3 spans 14 residues. The CDR3 protein is CSVPPAGGEDTQYF. The CDR3 DNA is TGCAGCGTCCCGCCCGCGGGGGGGGAAGATACGCAGTATTTT.

This clone has only one observation. The chain joins TRBV18 to TRBJ1-1, with TRBD1 matching over 8 bases. This CDR3 region has 14 residues. V lost 5 bases to trimming and J lost 5 bases; unmatched junction nucleotides: 7. The germline gives CDR1 KGHSH, CDR2 LQKENI. CDR3 in DNA: TGTGCCAGCTCAGAAAACAGGGGGGGTACTGAAGCTTTCTTT. Amino acids: CASSENRGGTEAFF. Supplemented by reference TRBV18 and TRBJ1-1, the full variable domain reads NAGVMQNPRHLVRRRGQEARLRCSPMKGHSHVYWYRQLPEEGLKFMVYLQKENIIDESGMPKERFSAEFPKEGPSILRIQQVVRGDSAAYFCASSENRGGTEAFFGQGTRLTVV.

The CDR3 DNA sequence: TGTGCCAGCGATAGGTCAGGGGGCTTGTACGAGCAGTACTTC. Amino acid sequence: CASDRSGGLYEQYF. The chain has TRBV9 and TRBJ2-7; 8 nucleotides agree with TRBD1. Germline trimming cut 7 bases from V and 4 bases from J; bases unmatched to any gene: 10. The CDR3 runs to 14 residues. The germline V gene encodes CDR1 SGDLS and CDR2 YYNGEE.

This chain uses TRBV7-3 with TRBJ2-2; possible D gene TRBD2, 5 bases. Trimming took 5 bases from V and 5 from J, leaving 12 bases between them. CDR3 length: 14 residues. Germline CDR1 is SGHTA and CDR2 is FQGTGA. The CDR3 bases are TGTGCCAGCAGCATAGGACTGGGGACCGGGGAGCTGTTTTTT. Its protein is CASSIGLGTGELFF.